These 19 T cell receptor beta chains share one sample of origin, sequenced in a study of a mutant IDH1 vaccine in newly diagnosed glioma (dated by TCRdb to 2020 to 2022). The label giving this sample's time point can be read as: baseline, week 1 (first vaccination visit). Interpreted using the paper, the treatment or condition label stands for: pre-vaccination baseline after standard-of-care therapy. Libraries came from the immunoSEQ multiplex PCR assay. TCRdb stores this immuneACCESS table with in-frame sequences only. Part of the clones is absent; in the studies checked, under half of the shortfall reflects unresolved V genes, and no reason is known for the rest. This sample has approximately 100,000 clones in its table, and over 85% of those were observed once. Together, the top ten hold 0.56% of the sample. The sample in question was PBMCs, obtained from a glioma patient treated with radiotherapy, temozolomide or both. The receptors originated from a woman in her forties or fifties with glioma.

The chain carries TRBV9 and TRBJ1-1, with no clear D. With 3 bases removed from V and 0 bases from J, the gap between germline ends came to 15 bases. The V gene's germline CDR1 is SGDLS and CDR2 YYNGEE. The CDR3 has 16 residues. The chain's CDR3 is CASSAAMGKLNTEAFF. The DNA for the CDR3 is TGTGCCAGCAGCGCCGCAATGGGTAAACTGAACACTGAAGCTTTCTTT. The full variable domain, with the rest looked up from reference TRBV9 and TRBJ1-1, is DSGVTQTPKHLITATGQRVTLRCSPRSGDLSVYWYQQSLDQGLQFLIQYYNGEERAKGNILERFSAQQFPDLHSELNLSSLELGDSALYFCASSAAMGKLNTEAFFGQGTRLTVV.

The chain uses TRBV9 and TRBJ2-2; the D gene is possibly TRBD2 (7 bases). Trimming pared 4 bases from V and 0 bases from J, leaving 13 bases between. CDR3 length: 16 residues. The germline V gene has CDR1 SGDLS and CDR2 YYNGEE. CDR3 protein: CASSLGGTTNTGELFF. Here the CDR3 DNA reads TGTGCCAGCAGCCTAGGGGGGACTACGAACACCGGGGAGCTGTTTTTT.

This chain uses TRBV27 with TRBJ2-5; a possible D gene is TRBD2 (6 bases). This CDR3 has 13 amino acids. The V gene's germline CDR1 is MNHEY and CDR2 SMNVEV (reference sequence). V was cut by 7 bases and J by 7 bases, with 16 bases left in between. The CDR3, as DNA: TGTGCCAGCACCAGAAATCCCGGGGGGACCCAGTACTTC. It codes for CASTRNPGGTQYF.

This chain connects TRBV12-5 to TRBJ2-1; 7 bases are a match to TRBD2. Germline V gene lookup returns CDR1 LGHNT and CDR2 FRNRAP. The CDR3 sequence is 15 residues long. Trimming cost V 3 bases and J 4 bases; bases outside gene matches: 6. CDR3 sequence (DNA): TGTGCTAGTGGTTTTGGGGCTAGCGGTTACAATGAGCAGTTCTTC. Translating it yields CASGFGASGYNEQFF. Looking up the rest from reference TRBV12-5 and TRBJ2-1 gives the full variable domain: DARVTQTPRHKVTEMGQEVTMRCQPILGHNTVFWYRQTMMQGLELLAYFRNRAPLDDSGMPKDRFSAEMPDATLATLKIQPSEPRDSAVYFCASGFGASGYNEQFFGPGTRLTVL.

This chain uses TRBV5-6 with TRBJ1-2; no firm D call. CDR3 length: 13 residues. Per the germline V gene, CDR1 is SGHDT and CDR2 is YYEEEE. V dropped 0 bases and J dropped 8 bases, with 11 bases sitting between them. CDR3 sequence (DNA): TGTGCCAGCAGCTTGGGATCAACTTGGGGCTACACCTTC. Its protein is CASSLGSTWGYTF.

The chain has TRBV10-3 and TRBJ1-2, with a tentative D call TRBD1 (5 bases). CDR3 size: 16 residues. Trimming removed 0 bases at V and 4 bases at J, with 15 bases between. CDR1 and CDR2 from the germline V gene are ENHRY and SYGVKD. The CDR3: CAISESVFSRGYGYTF. The CDR3 nucleotides are TGTGCCATCAGTGAGTCAGTCTTCTCGAGGGGCTATGGCTACACCTTC.

This clone was found once. V and J are TRBV6-5 and TRBJ2-7, with D unresolved. Germline V gives CDR1 MNHEY, CDR2 SVGAGI. V was pared by 0 bases and J by 2 bases, with 11 bases between. The CDR3 totals 15 residues. The CDR3 DNA is TGTGCCAGCAGTTACTCTCCGGGTTGGGCCTACGAGCAGTACTTC. This gives the protein CASSYSPGWAYEQYF.

In nucleotides, the CDR3 is TGTGCCAGCACGAGTGACACCGGGGAGCTGTTTTTT. Its translation: CASTSDTGELFF. The chain joins TRBV2 to TRBJ2-2, with D unresolved. Germline V gene lookup returns CDR1 SNHLY and CDR2 FYNNEI. The V end was cut by 7 bases, the J end by 3 bases, with 6 bases between. This CDR3 has 12 amino acids.

The V and J genes are TRBV28 and TRBJ2-7; 7 bases are shared with TRBD1. The CDR3 runs 16 residues. Germline V lookup: CDR1 MDHEN, CDR2 SYDVKM. V shed 4 bases and J 6 bases; nucleotides not matched to a gene: 15. CDR3 sequence reads: CASSSPGQENPSEQYF. The DNA for the CDR3 is TGTGCCAGCAGTTCCCCCGGACAGGAAAATCCCAGCGAGCAGTACTTC.

The rearrangement links TRBV6-5 to TRBJ2-7; D not certain. The CDR3 runs 13 residues. Deletions cut 5 bases from V and 6 bases from J, with 14 bases between. Germline V lookup: CDR1 MNHEY, CDR2 SVGAGI. Written as DNA, the CDR3 is TGTGCCAGCAGTACCCACCCCGACGGCGAGCAGTACTTC. Protein sequence: CASSTHPDGEQYF.

This chain's CDR3 is CASSPTGTSGSRGYF. CDR3 coding DNA: TGTGCCAGCAGCCCAACCGGGACTAGCGGGAGTAGAGGGTACTTC. V usage is TRBV7-9 and J usage is TRBJ2-7; 14 bases map to TRBD2. The ends lost 5 bases at V and 12 bases at J; junction bases unmatched: 12. The length of the CDR3 is 15 residues. Germline CDR1 reads SEHNR; CDR2 reads FQNEAQ (reference sequence).

V is TRBV29-1 and J is TRBJ1-2; TRBD1 aligns across 7 bases. This CDR3 is 14 amino acids long. The ends lost 7 bases at V and 1 base at J; junction bases unmatched: 9. Germline CDR1 reads SQVTM; CDR2 reads ANQGSEA. The CDR3 coding sequence is TGCAGCGATCAGTCCAGGGGGTTTAACTATGGCTACACCTTC. It encodes CSDQSRGFNYGYTF. Drawing the rest from reference TRBV29-1 and TRBJ1-2, the complete variable domain is SAVISQKPSRDICQRGTSLTIQCQVDSQVTMMFWYRQQPGQSLTLIATANQGSEATYESGFVIDKFPISRPNLTFSTLTVSNMSPEDSSIYLCSDQSRGFNYGYTFGSGTRLTVV.

This chain uses TRBV7-3 with TRBJ1-3; D may be TRBD1 (6 bases). Trimming pared 0 bases from V and 2 bases from J, leaving 8 bases between. CDR3 length: 15 amino acids. From germline, CDR1 is SGHTA and CDR2 FQGTGA. Here the CDR3 DNA reads TGTGCCAGCAGCTTAACCCACAGGGCTGGAAACACCATATATTTT. Its translation: CASSLTHRAGNTIYF.

The chain has TRBV28 and TRBJ2-1, with D uncertain. The length of the CDR3 is 12 residues. V was clipped by 4 bases and J by 6 bases, with 7 bases between them. Germline V gene lookup returns CDR1 MDHEN and CDR2 SYDVKM. The chain's CDR3 is CASSSPPNEQFF. The DNA of the CDR3 is TGTGCCAGCAGTTCCCCCCCCAATGAGCAGTTCTTC.

The V gene is TRBV7-3, the J gene TRBJ2-1; TRBD2 aligns across 8 bases. The CDR3 spans 16 residues. V was pared by 2 bases and J by 4 bases, with 7 bases of the junction left unmatched. The germline CDR1 and CDR2 sequences are SGHTA and FQGTGA. Written as DNA, the CDR3 is TGTGCCAGCAGCTTATCCGGGACTAGGGCTTACAATGAGCAGTTCTTC. This translates into CASSLSGTRAYNEQFF.

V gene TRBV2 combines with J gene TRBJ2-4; 7 positions match TRBD1. V lost 8 bases and J lost 4; bases outside the gene matches: 5. Germline V gene data show CDR1 as SNHLY and CDR2 as FYNNEI. The CDR3 loop spans 13 amino acids. CDR3 residues: CASEGTEKNIQYF. The CDR3 region has the DNA TGTGCCAGCGAGGGGACAGAGAAAAACATTCAGTACTTC.

The chain combines TRBV6-1 with TRBJ2-7; 13 bases are shared with TRBD2. The length of the CDR3 is 15 residues. Germline assignment: CDR1 MNHNS and CDR2 SASEGT. J was trimmed by 6 bases and V by 6 bases; bases with no gene match: 8. The CDR3 nucleotides are TGTGCCAGCAGGGTGGGACTAGCGGGAAGGAGCGAGCAGTACTTC. Translated, it gives CASRVGLAGRSEQYF.

The rearrangement uses TRBV5-1 and TRBJ1-3, with 12 bases fitting TRBD1. Trimming cost V 4 bases and J 1 base; bases outside gene matches: 6. CDR1 is SGHRS, CDR2 YFSETQ, per germline. CDR3 length: 17 amino acids. CDR3 in amino acids: CASSPGTGGRSGNTIYF. The CDR3 DNA reads as TGCGCCAGCAGCCCCGGGACAGGGGGCAGATCTGGAAACACCATATATTTT.

The chain recombines TRBV7-9 with TRBJ1-4; TRBD1 is a possible D gene (6 bases). Trimming stripped 5 bases from V and 4 bases from J, with 17 bases between. The CDR3 covers 16 residues. The germline CDR1 and CDR2 sequences are SEHNR and FQNEAQ (reference sequence). The CDR3 bases are TGTGCCAGCAGCCTCCCCCTGAGGGGGAGTAATGAAAAACTGTTTTTT. This translates into CASSLPLRGSNEKLFF.